One sample yielded the 8 T cell receptor beta chains listed below, sequenced in a study of T cells expressing NK-cell markers. TCRdb reprocessed the 5' RACE reads, keeping one entry per CDR3 protein, no DNA. Its clone listing holds more than 120,000 distinct CDR3 sequences. The sample consisted of blood T cells: a sorted CD56 or NKG2C T cell subset, CD4+ or CD8+ T cells, or bulk PBMC T cells (not recorded which). The receptors were sampled from a man aged 18 to 30 in good health.

The V and J genes are TRBV5-4 and TRBJ1-2. Germline V gene sequence: CDR1 SGHNT, CDR2 YYREEE (reference sequence). The CDR3 spans 14 residues. The CDR3 sequence is CASSRNYWEGGYTF.

The rearrangement links TRBV7-6 to TRBJ2-5; TCRdb names TRBD2, which stays unverified in the absence of DNA. This CDR3 has 16 amino acids. In germline, CDR1 is SGHVS, CDR2 FNYEAQ. The CDR3 is CASSLEVGSVQETQYF.

J is TRBJ2-3 and V is TRBV15. Germline V gene sequence: CDR1 LNHNV, CDR2 YYDKDF (reference sequence). This CDR3 has 13 residues. The CDR3 is CATSRDPGDTQYF.

The genes are TRBV6-2 or TRBV6-3 and TRBJ2-2. The CDR3 sequence is 14 residues long. Germline-derived CDR1 and CDR2 are MNHEY and SVGEGT. CDR3 amino acids: CASSYSSNGGELFF.

The chain has TRBV5-1 and TRBJ2-5; with no DNA, the TCRdb D assignment of TRBD1 cannot be verified. This CDR3 spans 16 amino acids. In germline, CDR1 is SGHRS, CDR2 YFSETQ. The CDR3 sequence is CASSYRVLSPEETQYF.

The V and J genes are TRBV28 and TRBJ2-5; TCRdb designates TRBD1, a call that cannot be tested without DNA. There are 15 residues in the CDR3. Germline CDR1 MDHEN, CDR2 SYDVKM. The CDR3 region is CASRSVTGGEETQYF.

V gene TRBV23-1 combines with J gene TRBJ2-2; the TCRdb call, TRBD1, lacks DNA for checking. TRBV23-1 belongs to the ORF category, with a function that is uncertain. There are 17 residues in the CDR3. The CDR3 here is CASSHSPGQRYTGELFF.

The J gene is TRBJ1-4, the V gene TRBV12-3 or TRBV12-4; the D gene TCRdb calls, TRBD1, cannot be checked with no DNA. The CDR3 has 14 amino acids. CDR3 in amino acids: CASRPRGTNEKLFF.